The clone carrying this T cell receptor beta chain was found many times. This sample is part of a study of blood T cell repertoires in COVID-19. Study-level background: Donors in the United States, Italy and Spain gave samples during acute or convalescent COVID-19. PBMCs, B-cell-depleted T cells, or T cells provided the cDNA or gDNA that made up the material.

Germline V gene sequence: CDR1 GTSNPN, CDR2 SVGIG (reference sequence). V was trimmed by 5 bases and J by 0 bases, leaving 17 bases between them. CDR3 size: 15 residues. Original data processing: Amplification of reference gene primers provided the estimated nucleated cell counts. Only in-frame clones appear in the TCRdb table, and some are missing; sequencing was by immunoSEQ multiplex PCR. The DNA was the basis for D and trimming; V, J and clone size are from that table. The data hold roughly 300,000 clones, with roughly 80% observed a single time. The sequence was obtained from a human donor with COVID-19, enrolled during active disease. The donor label of this sample is uncertain. What was sequenced was peripheral blood. The rearrangement uses TRBV30 and TRBJ2-7; TRBD1 might be the D (6 bases). CDR3 sequence: CAWGRTATLSYEQYF. The CDR3, as DNA: TGTGCCTGGGGCAGGACAGCTACCCTCTCCTACGAGCAGTACTTC.